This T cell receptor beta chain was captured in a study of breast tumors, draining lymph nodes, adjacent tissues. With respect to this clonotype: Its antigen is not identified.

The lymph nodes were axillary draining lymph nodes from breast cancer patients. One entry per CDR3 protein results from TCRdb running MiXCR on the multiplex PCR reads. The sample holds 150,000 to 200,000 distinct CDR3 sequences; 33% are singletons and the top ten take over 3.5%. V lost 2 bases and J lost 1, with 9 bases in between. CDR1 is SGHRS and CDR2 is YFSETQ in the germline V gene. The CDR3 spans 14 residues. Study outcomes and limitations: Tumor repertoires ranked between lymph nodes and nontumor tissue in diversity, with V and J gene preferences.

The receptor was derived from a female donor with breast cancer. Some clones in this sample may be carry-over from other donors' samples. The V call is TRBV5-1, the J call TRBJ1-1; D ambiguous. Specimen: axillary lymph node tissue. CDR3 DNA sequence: TGCGCCAGCAGCTTACGCGGCGCGAACACTGAAGCTTTCTTT. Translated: CASSLRGANTEAFF. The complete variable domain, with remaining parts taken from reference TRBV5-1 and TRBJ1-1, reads KAGVTQTPRYLIKTRGQQVTLSCSPISGHRSVSWYQQTPGQGLQFLFEYFSETQRNKGNFPGRFSGRQFSNSRSEMNVSTLELGDSALYLCASSLRGANTEAFFGQGTRLTVV.